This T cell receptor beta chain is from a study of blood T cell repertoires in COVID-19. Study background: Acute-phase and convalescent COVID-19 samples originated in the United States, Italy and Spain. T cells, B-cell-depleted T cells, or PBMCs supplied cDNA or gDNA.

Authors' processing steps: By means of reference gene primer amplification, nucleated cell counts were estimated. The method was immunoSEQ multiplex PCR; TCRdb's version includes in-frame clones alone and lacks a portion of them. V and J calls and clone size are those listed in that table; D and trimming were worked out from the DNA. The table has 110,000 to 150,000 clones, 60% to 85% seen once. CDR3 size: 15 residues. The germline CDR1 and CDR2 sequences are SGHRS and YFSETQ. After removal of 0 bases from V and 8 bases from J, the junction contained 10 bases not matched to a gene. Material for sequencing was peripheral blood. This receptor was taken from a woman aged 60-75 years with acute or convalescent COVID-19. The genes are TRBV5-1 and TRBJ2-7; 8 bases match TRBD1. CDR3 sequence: CASSLGGQGPLKQYF. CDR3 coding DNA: TGCGCCAGCAGCTTGGGCGGACAGGGACCTCTGAAGCAGTACTTC.